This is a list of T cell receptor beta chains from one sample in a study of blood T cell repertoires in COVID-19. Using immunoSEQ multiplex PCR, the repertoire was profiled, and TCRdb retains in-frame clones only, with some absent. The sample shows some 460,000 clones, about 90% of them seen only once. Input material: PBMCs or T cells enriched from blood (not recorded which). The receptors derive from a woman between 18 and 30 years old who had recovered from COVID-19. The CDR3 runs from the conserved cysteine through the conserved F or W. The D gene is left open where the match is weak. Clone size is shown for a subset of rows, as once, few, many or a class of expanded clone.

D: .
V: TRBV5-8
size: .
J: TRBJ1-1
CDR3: CAREGNTEAFF
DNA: TGTGCTAGGGAGGGGAACACTGAAGCTTTCTTT

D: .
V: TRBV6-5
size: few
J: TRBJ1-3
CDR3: CASRGPGNTIYF
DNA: TGTGCCAGCCGGGGTCCTGGAAACACCATATATTTT

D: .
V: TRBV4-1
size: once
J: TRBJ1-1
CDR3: CASTSYLNTEAFF
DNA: TGCGCCAGCACCTCGTATTTGAACACTGAAGCTTTCTTT

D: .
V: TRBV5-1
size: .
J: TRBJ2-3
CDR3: CASSLDLSPDTQYF
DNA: TGCGCCAGCAGCTTGGATCTTTCCCCGGATACGCAGTATTTT

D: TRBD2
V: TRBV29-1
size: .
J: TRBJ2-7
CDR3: CSVDDTGTSGSYEQYF
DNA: TGCAGCGTTGACGACACCGGGACTAGCGGGTCCTACGAGCAGTACTTC

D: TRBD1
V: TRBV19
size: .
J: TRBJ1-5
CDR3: CASSPGRDRVYQPQHF
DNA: TGTGCCAGTAGCCCCGGCCGGGACAGGGTCTATCAGCCCCAGCATTTT

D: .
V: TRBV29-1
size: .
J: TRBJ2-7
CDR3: CSVEDFVRNEQYF
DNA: TGCAGCGTTGAAGATTTTGTGAGGAACGAGCAGTACTTC

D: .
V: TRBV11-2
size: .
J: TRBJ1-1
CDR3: CASSLAGGDTEAFF
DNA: TGTGCCAGCAGCTTAGCGGGGGGGGACACTGAAGCTTTCTTT

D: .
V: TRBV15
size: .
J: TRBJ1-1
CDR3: CATSRAQGFATNTEAFF
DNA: TGTGCCACCAGCAGAGCACAGGGCTTCGCGACGAACACTGAAGCTTTCTTT

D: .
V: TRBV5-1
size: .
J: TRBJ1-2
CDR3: CASSPQAQANYGYTF
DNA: TGCGCCAGCAGCCCGCAGGCCCAAGCTAACTATGGCTACACCTTC

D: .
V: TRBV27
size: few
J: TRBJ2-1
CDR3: CASSFRDSHNEQFF
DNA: TGTGCCAGCAGTTTTCGGGACTCACACAATGAGCAGTTCTTC

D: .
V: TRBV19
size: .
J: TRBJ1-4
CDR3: CASSTQGLGEKLFF
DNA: TGTGCCAGTAGTACACAGGGCCTAGGAGAAAAACTGTTTTTT

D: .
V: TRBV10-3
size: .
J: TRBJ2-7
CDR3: CAIRAGEASLAQYF
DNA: TGTGCCATCAGGGCCGGAGAGGCCTCCCTAGCGCAGTACTTC

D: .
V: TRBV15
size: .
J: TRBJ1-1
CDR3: CATSDRGNTEAFF
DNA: TGTGCCACCAGCGATAGGGGAAACACTGAAGCTTTCTTT

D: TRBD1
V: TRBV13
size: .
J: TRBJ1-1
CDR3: CASSPGTGWTEAFF
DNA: TGTGCCAGCAGCCCAGGGACAGGGTGGACTGAAGCTTTCTTT

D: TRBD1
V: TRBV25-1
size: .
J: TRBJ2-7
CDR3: CASSEIGGQTGGHEQYF
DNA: TGTGCCAGCAGTGAGATAGGGGGGCAGACAGGGGGGCACGAGCAGTACTTC

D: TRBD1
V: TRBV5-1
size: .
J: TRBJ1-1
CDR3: CASSLDRGTEAFF
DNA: TGCGCCAGCAGCTTGGACAGGGGCACTGAAGCTTTCTTT

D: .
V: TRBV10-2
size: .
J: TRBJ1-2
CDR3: CASSPDSSGYTF
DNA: TGCGCCAGCAGCCCCGACAGTAGTGGCTACACCTTC

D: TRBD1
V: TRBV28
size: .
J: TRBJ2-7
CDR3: CASSRQGAHYEQYF
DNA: TGTGCCAGCAGTCGACAGGGGGCCCACTACGAGCAGTACTTC

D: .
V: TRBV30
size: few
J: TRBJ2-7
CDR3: CAWGNNLGGYEQYF
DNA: TGTGCCTGGGGGAATAACCTCGGGGGTTACGAGCAGTACTTC

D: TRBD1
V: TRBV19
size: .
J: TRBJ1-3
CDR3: CAADRGGTGNTIYF
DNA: TGTGCCGCCGACAGGGGAGGCACTGGAAACACCATATATTTT

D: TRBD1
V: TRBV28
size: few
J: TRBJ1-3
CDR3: CASSRDRSSGNTIYF
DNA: TGTGCCAGCAGTAGGGACAGAAGCTCTGGAAACACCATATATTTT

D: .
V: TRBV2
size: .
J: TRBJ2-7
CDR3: CASSVPPNEQYF
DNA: TGTGCCAGCAGTGTTCCCCCCAACGAGCAGTACTTC

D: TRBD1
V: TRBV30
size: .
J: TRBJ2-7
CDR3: CAWGQGGYEQYF
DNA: TGTGCCTGGGGACAGGGGGGTTACGAGCAGTACTTC

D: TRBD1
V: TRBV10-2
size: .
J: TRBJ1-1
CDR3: CASSVDRGLNTEAFF
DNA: TGCGCCAGCAGTGTCGACAGGGGTTTGAACACTGAAGCTTTCTTT

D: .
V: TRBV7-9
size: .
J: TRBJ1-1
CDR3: CASSHSQGRSFF
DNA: TGTGCCAGCAGCCATTCACAGGGTAGGAGTTTCTTT

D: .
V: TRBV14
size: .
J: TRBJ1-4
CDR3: CASSLSGGAGEKLFF
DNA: TGTGCCAGCAGCCTTTCGGGGGGCGCGGGTGAAAAACTGTTTTTT

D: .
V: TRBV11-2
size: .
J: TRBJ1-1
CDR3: CASSLTDTEAFF
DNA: TGTGCCAGCAGTCTTACAGACACTGAAGCTTTCTTT

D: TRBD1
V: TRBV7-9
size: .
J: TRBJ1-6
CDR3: CASSTGTGPSPLHF
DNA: TGTGCCAGCAGCACCGGGACAGGGCCATCACCCCTCCACTTT

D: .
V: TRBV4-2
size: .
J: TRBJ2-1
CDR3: CASSRGEGTRDNEQFF
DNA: TGTGCCAGCAGCCGAGGAGAAGGCACTAGGGACAATGAGCAGTTCTTC

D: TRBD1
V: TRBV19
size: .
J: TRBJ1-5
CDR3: CASIKTGGSNQPQHF
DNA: TGTGCCAGTATTAAGACAGGGGGCAGCAATCAGCCCCAGCATTTT

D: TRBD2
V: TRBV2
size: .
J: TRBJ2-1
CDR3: CASSERGAGIGGNEQFF
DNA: TGTGCCAGCAGTGAGCGGGGAGCGGGAATCGGAGGGAATGAGCAGTTCTTC

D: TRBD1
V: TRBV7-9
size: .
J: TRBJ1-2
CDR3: CASSLGQGAYGYTF
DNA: TGTGCCAGCAGCTTAGGACAGGGGGCTTATGGCTACACCTTC

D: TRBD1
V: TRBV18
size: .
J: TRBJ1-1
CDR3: CASSPPDRGTAEAFF
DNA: TGTGCCAGCTCACCACCGGACAGGGGGACCGCTGAAGCTTTCTTT

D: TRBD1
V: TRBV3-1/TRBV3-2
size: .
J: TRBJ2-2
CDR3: CASSQEWDRGKDTGELFF
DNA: TGTGCCAGCAGCCAAGAATGGGACAGGGGAAAGGACACCGGGGAGCTGTTTTTT

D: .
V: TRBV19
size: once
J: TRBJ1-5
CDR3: CASRFTDQPQHF
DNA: TGTGCCAGCCGTTTCACTGATCAGCCCCAGCATTTT

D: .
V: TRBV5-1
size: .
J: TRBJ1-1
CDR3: CASSLTENTEAFF
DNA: TGCGCCAGCAGCTTAACAGAAAACACTGAAGCTTTCTTT

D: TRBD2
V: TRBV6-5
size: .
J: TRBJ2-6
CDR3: CASSYREGSGANVLTF
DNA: TGTGCCAGCAGTTACAGGGAGGGCTCTGGGGCCAACGTCCTGACTTTC

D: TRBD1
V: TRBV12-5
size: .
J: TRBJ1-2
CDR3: CASSTGTGGGYGYTF
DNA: TGTGCTAGCAGTACCGGGACAGGGGGTGGGTATGGCTACACCTTC

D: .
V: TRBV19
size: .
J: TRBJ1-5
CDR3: CASSKTGSQPQHF
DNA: TGTGCCAGTAGTAAAACAGGGAGTCAGCCCCAGCATTTT

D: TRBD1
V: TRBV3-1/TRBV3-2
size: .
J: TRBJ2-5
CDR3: CASSKRTGAETQYF
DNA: TGTGCCAGCAGCAAACGGACAGGGGCAGAGACCCAGTACTTC

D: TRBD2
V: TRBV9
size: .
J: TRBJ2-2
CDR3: CASSVSGGGNTGELFF
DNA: TGTGCCAGCAGCGTATCTGGCGGGGGGAACACCGGGGAGCTGTTTTTT

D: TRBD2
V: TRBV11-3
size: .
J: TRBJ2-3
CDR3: CASSLSEPGGGDTQYF
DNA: TGTGCCAGCAGCTTGAGCGAGCCGGGGGGAGGGGATACGCAGTATTTT

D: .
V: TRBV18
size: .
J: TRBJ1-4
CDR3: CASSPAFLSEKLFF
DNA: TGTGCCAGCTCACCAGCATTTTTGAGTGAAAAACTGTTTTTT

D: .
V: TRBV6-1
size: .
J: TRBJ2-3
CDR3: CASSEGGASTDTQYF
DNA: TGTGCCAGCAGTGAGGGGGGGGCCAGCACAGATACGCAGTATTTT

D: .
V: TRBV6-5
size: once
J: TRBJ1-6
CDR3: CASSRQGENSPLHF
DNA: TGTGCCAGCTCCAGGCAGGGTGAAAATTCACCCCTCCACTTT

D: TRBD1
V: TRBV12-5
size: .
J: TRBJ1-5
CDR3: CASGWTGQGSNQPQHF
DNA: TGTGCTAGTGGTTGGACCGGACAGGGCAGCAATCAGCCCCAGCATTTT

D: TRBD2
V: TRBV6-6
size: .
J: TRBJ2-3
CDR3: CASSYSPAGGGDTQYF
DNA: TGTGCCAGCAGTTACTCGCCAGCGGGGGGAGGGGATACGCAGTATTTT

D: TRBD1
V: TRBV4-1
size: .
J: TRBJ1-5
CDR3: CASSQGTDRGNQPQHF
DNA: TGCGCCAGCAGCCAAGGGACGGACAGGGGGAATCAGCCCCAGCATTTT

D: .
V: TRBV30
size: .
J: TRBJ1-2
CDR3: CAWSVGTENYGYTF
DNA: TGTGCCTGGAGTGTCGGGACTGAGAACTATGGCTACACCTTC

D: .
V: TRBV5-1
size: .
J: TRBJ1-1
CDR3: CASSLDRVSTEAFF
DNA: TGCGCCAGCAGCTTGGACAGGGTGAGCACTGAAGCTTTCTTT

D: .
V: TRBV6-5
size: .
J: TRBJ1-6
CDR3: CASKPTGQISPLHF
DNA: TGTGCCAGCAAACCTACAGGTCAAATTTCACCCCTCCACTTT

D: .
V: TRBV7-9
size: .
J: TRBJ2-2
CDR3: CASSPPSGGPNTGELFF
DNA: TGTGCCAGCAGCCCCCCGTCGGGGGGCCCGAACACCGGGGAGCTGTTTTTT

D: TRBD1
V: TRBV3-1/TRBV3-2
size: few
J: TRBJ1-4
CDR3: CASSRSGTGEKLFF
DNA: TGTGCCAGCAGCAGATCGGGGACAGGGGAAAAACTGTTTTTT

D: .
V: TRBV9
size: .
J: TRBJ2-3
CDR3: CASSVDVADTQYF
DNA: TGTGCCAGCAGCGTAGATGTCGCAGATACGCAGTATTTT

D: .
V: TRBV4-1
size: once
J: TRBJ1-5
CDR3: CASSQVPDQPQHF
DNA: TGCGCCAGCAGCCAAGTGCCGGATCAGCCCCAGCATTTT

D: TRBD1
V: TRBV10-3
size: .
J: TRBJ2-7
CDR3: CAISDRGRTNEQYF
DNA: TGTGCCATCAGTGACAGGGGGCGTACAAACGAGCAGTACTTC